This is a list of T cell receptor beta chains from one sample in a study of blood T cell repertoires in COVID-19. The table came from immunoSEQ multiplex PCR; TCRdb's copy has only in-frame clones and leaves some out. The table has tens of thousands of clones, approximately 86% seen once. Sequencing was performed on peripheral blood. These receptors all come from a woman older than 75 in a cohort sampled during active or convalescent COVID-19. Each CDR3 is given with its conserved first and last residue. Not every row has a clone size; where given, it reads once, few, many or a size class.

v_call: TRBV19; clone_size: -; j_call: TRBJ1-1; cdr3_aa: CASSPSGRRGDTEAFF
v_call: TRBV11-3; clone_size: -; j_call: TRBJ2-7; cdr3_aa: CASSVHSFYEQYF
v_call: TRBV24-1; clone_size: -; j_call: TRBJ1-1; cdr3_aa: CATSATTENTEAFF
v_call: TRBV19; clone_size: -; j_call: TRBJ2-1; cdr3_aa: CASSIRDSQYNEQFF
v_call: TRBV7-8; clone_size: -; j_call: TRBJ2-7; cdr3_aa: CASGHRVRRREGESYEQYF
v_call: TRBV20-1; clone_size: -; j_call: TRBJ2-3; cdr3_aa: CSARVMVPPVF
v_call: TRBV5-6; clone_size: -; j_call: TRBJ1-2; cdr3_aa: CASSLGLKQGYGYTF
v_call: TRBV3-1/TRBV3-2; clone_size: -; j_call: TRBJ1-1; cdr3_aa: CASRKGGGANTEAFF
v_call: TRBV7-6; clone_size: -; j_call: TRBJ2-5; cdr3_aa: CASSLSGTGLGETQYF
v_call: TRBV7-9; clone_size: -; j_call: TRBJ2-3; cdr3_aa: CASSFIAGPPTDTQYF
v_call: TRBV19; clone_size: -; j_call: TRBJ1-1; cdr3_aa: CASTDIRRNTEAFF
v_call: TRBV11-3; clone_size: -; j_call: TRBJ1-2; cdr3_aa: CASSQGGAGMPYGYTF
v_call: TRBV19; clone_size: -; j_call: TRBJ1-1; cdr3_aa: CASSWAGLMNTEAFF
v_call: TRBV7-8; clone_size: -; j_call: TRBJ1-1; cdr3_aa: CASSLRQEWNTEAFF
v_call: TRBV28; clone_size: -; j_call: TRBJ1-5; cdr3_aa: CASSPETGHQPQHF
v_call: TRBV6-5; clone_size: -; j_call: TRBJ2-7; cdr3_aa: CASSLRDREIYEQYF
v_call: TRBV7-2; clone_size: -; j_call: TRBJ2-1; cdr3_aa: CASSLTSGRPNNEQFF
v_call: TRBV3-1/TRBV3-2; clone_size: -; j_call: TRBJ2-1; cdr3_aa: CASSREGGSYNEQFF
v_call: TRBV7-6; clone_size: -; j_call: TRBJ1-4; cdr3_aa: CASSRGGVLATNEKLFF
v_call: TRBV5-4; clone_size: -; j_call: TRBJ2-7; cdr3_aa: CASSPETSGYEQYF
v_call: TRBV30; clone_size: -; j_call: TRBJ1-1; cdr3_aa: CAWSRQAITEAFF
v_call: TRBV5-1; clone_size: many; j_call: TRBJ2-7; cdr3_aa: CASRGLAGAYEQYF
v_call: TRBV11-2; clone_size: -; j_call: TRBJ1-1; cdr3_aa: CASSLEWATEAFF
v_call: TRBV5-1; clone_size: -; j_call: TRBJ2-2; cdr3_aa: CASTSGTANTGELFF
v_call: TRBV6-5; clone_size: -; j_call: TRBJ2-7; cdr3_aa: CASSSTGTGGYEQYF